This entry describes one T cell receptor beta chain. What it binds is not known. The length of the CDR3 is 14 residues. Deletions cut 3 bases from V and 7 bases from J, with 12 bases between. Per the germline V gene, CDR1 is KGHDR and CDR2 is SFDVKD. The sample belongs to a study of T cell responses to AZD1222 COVID-19 vaccine. Here immunoSEQ multiplex PCR was the method, and the copy in TCRdb shows in-frame clones only, minus some. The repertoire consists of about 130,000 clones, with around 90% occurring once and the leading ten covering around 4.5%. General study results and limits: Just a handful of people given AZD1222 tested seropositive at baseline. Females made up more of the donors, who were largely white British, and clonal diversity may have come out too low. Repertoire samples came only from after the peak T cell response. With two AZD1222 doses given, Spike-specific TCR breadth and depth both rose.

The chain recombines TRBV24-1 with TRBJ1-5; D gene uncertain. This sequence originates from an adult in good health. The sequencing here drew on peripheral blood, taken on day 0 of MenACWY control vaccination. CDR3 protein: CATSDRVGSQPQHF. The CDR3 DNA reads as TGTGCCACCAGTGATAGGGTAGGGAGCCAGCCCCAGCATTTT.